This entry describes one TCR beta chain. Its antigen is not known. This entry belongs to a study of CD8 T cells in Susac syndrome. Sequencing of TCR beta drew on CD8+ and CD4+ T cells from blood. Negative isolation was used for CD8+ and CD4+ T cells, and FACS enrichment was applied to TEMRA cells. This CDR3 has 17 residues. CDR1 is DFQATT and CDR2 is SNEGSKA in the germline V gene (reference sequence). The ends were cut back, 0 bases at V and 1 base at J, with 17 bases in the middle. Study-level results: TCR sequencing and HLA analysis covered a relatively small number of individuals.

Random hexamers served to reverse transcribe about 0.5 to 1 ug RNA. The TCR beta CDR3 was amplified by immunoSEQ multiplex PCR across 54 Vbeta, 13 Jbeta. TCRdb used MiXCR to reprocess the immunoSEQ multiplex PCR reads, holding one entry per CDR3 protein. Here the sample spans approximately 190,000 distinct CDR3 sequences, approximately 94% being singletons. The gene calls are TRBV20-1 and TRBJ2-3; D is ambiguous. Sequenced sample: CD4+ T cells from PBMCs. The clonotype originates from a human donor in good health. The CDR3 is CSARDVRAAGRTDTQYF. As DNA, the CDR3 is TGCAGTGCTAGAGATGTAAGGGCAGCCGGCCGCACAGATACGCAGTATTTT.